Shown below are 23 T cell receptor beta chains from a single sample sequenced in a study of identical twins. TCRdb redid the calling of the 5' RACE reads with MiXCR, one entry per CDR3 protein. The sample records 430,000 or so distinct CDR3 sequences, around 24% being singletons. Separately, the same data were catalogued under a study of T cells expressing NK-cell markers.

Sample: CD4+ T cells sorted from blood. Receptors were obtained from a woman aged 18-29 years in good health.

This chain joins TRBV20-1 and TRBJ2-1; D is unresolved. The germline V and J ends were trimmed by 5 bases and 9 bases, with 8 bases remaining between them. CDR1 and CDR2 from the germline V gene are DFQATT and SNEGSKA (reference sequence). The CDR3 has 10 residues. For the CDR3, the DNA is TGCAGTGCTTTAGGAGTTGAGCAGTTCTTC. Its protein is CSALGVEQFF.

Only one count was recorded for this clonotype. V usage is TRBV20-1 and J usage is TRBJ2-7; D is undetermined. CDR1 is DFQATT and CDR2 is SNEGSKA in the germline V gene (reference sequence). The V and J ends lost 1 base and 6 bases respectively, with 25 bases between them. The CDR3 has 17 amino acids. Here the CDR3 DNA reads TGCAGTGCTAGAGCTAGGCTTGGGTCTCTCCACAATCGCGAGCAGTACTTC. This gives the protein CSARARLGSLHNREQYF.

This clonotype was picked up many times. The chain links TRBV20-1 to TRBJ1-2; the match to TRBD1 covers 8 bases. Per the germline V gene, CDR1 is DFQATT and CDR2 is SNEGSKA (reference sequence). This CDR3 contains 12 residues. The trim removed 4 bases at V and 4 bases at J, leaving 2 bases unmatched. CDR3 in amino acids: CSATTGVYGYTF. In nucleotides, the CDR3 is TGCAGTGCTACGACAGGGGTCTATGGCTACACCTTC.

The chain is built from TRBV5-1 and TRBJ2-5; D is unresolved. The CDR3 loop spans 13 amino acids. The germline CDR1 and CDR2 sequences are SGHRS and YFSETQ. V lost 6 bases and J 0 bases, leaving 9 bases between the germline ends. The DNA for the CDR3 is TGCGCCAGCACCAGAGGCGACCAAGAGACCCAGTACTTC. It is translated as CASTRGDQETQYF.

The chain couples TRBV6-5 to TRBJ2-1; perhaps TRBD2 as D (6 bases). This CDR3 contains 12 residues. With 4 bases removed from V and 8 bases from J, the gap between germline ends came to 9 bases. CDR1 and CDR2 (germline): MNHEY, SVGAGI. CDR3 sequence (DNA): TGTGCCAGCAGTTCTAGCGCCTATGAGCAGTTCTTC. It specifies CASSSSAYEQFF.

The rearrangement links TRBV7-2 to TRBJ2-3; weak D call: TRBD2 (7 bases). The CDR3 spans 15 residues. The V gene's germline CDR1 is SGHTA and CDR2 FQGNSA. With 10 bases removed from V and 0 bases from J, the gap between germline ends came to 17 bases. The CDR3 is CATARGGGSTDTQYF. In DNA form, the CDR3 reads TGTGCCACCGCTCGAGGGGGAGGGAGCACAGATACGCAGTATTTT.

This clonotype was recorded a few times. The gene calls are TRBV2 and TRBJ2-1; D is ambiguous. The CDR3 loop spans 14 amino acids. In germline, CDR1 is SNHLY, CDR2 FYNNEI. Trimming left V 6 bases short and J 5 bases short, with 14 bases between. The CDR3 loop reads CASRTNPTHNEQFF. Here the CDR3 DNA reads TGTGCCAGCAGGACCAATCCTACCCACAATGAGCAGTTCTTC.

The V and J genes are TRBV12-3 or TRBV12-4 and TRBJ1-2; 7 bases line up with TRBD1. With V trimmed by 5 bases and J by 10 bases, 7 bases remained unmatched. The CDR3 sequence is 12 residues long. Here the CDR3 reads CASSRDRILYTF. CDR3 in DNA: TGTGCCAGCAGTCGGGACAGAATACTCTACACCTTC.

V and J are TRBV7-8 and TRBJ2-3, with a possible D match to TRBD2 (5 bases). Germline V gene lookup returns CDR1 SGHVS and CDR2 FQNEAQ. This CDR3 contains 15 residues. The V and J ends lost 4 bases and 1 base respectively, with 12 bases between them. The CDR3 loop reads CASSSRGRGTDTQYF. The CDR3 DNA reads TGTGCCAGCAGCTCCCGGGGTCGCGGCACAGATACGCAGTATTTT. The full variable domain, its missing parts supplied by reference TRBV7-8 and TRBJ2-3, is GAGVSQSPRYKVAKRGQDVALRCDPISGHVSLFWYQQALGQGPEFLTYFQNEAQLDKSGLPSDRFFAERPEGSVSTLKIQRTQQEDSAVYLCASSSRGRGTDTQYFGPGTRLTVL.

The DNA of the CDR3 is TGTGCCATCAGAGCGGGAGGGCCTGTCGGGGAGCTGTTTTTT. Protein: CAIRAGGPVGELFF. The chain combines TRBV10-3 with TRBJ2-2; the match to TRBD2 covers 10 bases. The CDR3 loop spans 14 amino acids. Per the germline V gene, CDR1 is ENHRY and CDR2 is SYGVKD. V trimming: 6 bases; J trimming: 7 bases; junction bases outside the gene matches: 5.

The rearrangement uses TRBV2 and TRBJ1-1; D is uncertain. V was clipped by 7 bases and J by 1 base, with 10 bases between them. Germline loops: CDR1 SNHLY, CDR2 FYNNEI. CDR3 length equals 13 residues. The CDR3 DNA sequence: TGTGCCAGCAATTCGGATACGAACACTGAAGCTTTCTTT. Translated: CASNSDTNTEAFF.

This clonotype was seen a handful of times. The rearrangement links TRBV6-2 or TRBV6-3 to TRBJ2-6; D not resolved. Germline values: CDR1 MNHEY, CDR2 SVGEGT. V gave up 2 bases and J gave up 3 bases, with 11 bases separating them. The CDR3 has 16 residues. CDR3 in DNA: TGTGCCAGCAGTTACGTGTTCCCAGGTGGGGCCAACGTCCTGACTTTC. It translates to CASSYVFPGGANVLTF.

This clonotype was detected many times. The V call is TRBV29-1, the J call TRBJ2-7, with no clear D. The ends were cut back, 1 base at V and 4 bases at J, with 8 bases in the middle. Looked up from germline, CDR1 is SQVTM and CDR2 is ANQGSEA. This CDR3 is built from 12 residues. Here the CDR3 DNA reads TGCAGCGTTGAAGGGAATGAGTACGAGCAGTACTTC. The encoded protein is CSVEGNEYEQYF.

This chain joins TRBV7-2 and TRBJ1-2; D may be TRBD1 (5 bases). Germline V gives CDR1 SGHTA, CDR2 FQGNSA. This CDR3 region has 14 residues. V was pared by 5 bases and J by 7 bases, with 17 bases between. CDR3: CASSTYQGGGGYTF. CDR3 sequence (DNA): TGTGCCAGCAGCACCTATCAGGGAGGTGGTGGCTACACCTTC.

This clonotype has more than one count but fewer than ten. V usage is TRBV4-1 and J usage is TRBJ2-3; 7 bases map to TRBD2. This CDR3 contains 15 residues. Per the germline V gene, CDR1 is MGHRA and CDR2 is YSYEKL. V shed 0 bases, J shed 4 bases, and the junction held 4 bases outside the gene matches. CDR3 nucleotides: TGCGCCAGCAGCCAAGACCTAGCGGCGGCAGATACGCAGTATTTT. Its protein is CASSQDLAAADTQYF.

In this sample, this clonotype turned up a few times. The chain uses TRBV11-2 and TRBJ2-1; 7 bases line up with TRBD2. CDR1 is SGHAT and CDR2 is FQNNGV in the germline V gene. The CDR3 length is 18 residues. The V gene end was trimmed by 2 bases and the J gene end by 5 bases; junction bases not matched to a gene: 15. As DNA, the CDR3 is TGTGCCAGCAGCTTAAGCCAGTGGGTGGGCGGGAGACACAATGAGCAGTTCTTC. Translation: CASSLSQWVGGRHNEQFF. The full variable domain, in which reference TRBV11-2 and TRBJ2-1 provide the parts outside the CDR3, is EAGVAQSPRYKIIEKRQSVAFWCNPISGHATLYWYQQILGQGPKLLIQFQNNGVVDDSQLPKDRFSAERLKGVDSTLKIQPAKLEDSAVYLCASSLSQWVGGRHNEQFFGPGTRLTVL.

The V call is TRBV20-1, the J call TRBJ1-2; 10 bases are shared with TRBD1. Germline CDR1 DFQATT, CDR2 SNEGSKA (reference sequence). This CDR3 is 12 amino acids long. With 6 bases clipped from V and 13 bases from J, the junction kept 11 bases outside the gene matches. CDR3 protein: CSASGTGDSGTF. The CDR3 bases are TGCAGTGCCTCCGGGACAGGGGACTCTGGCACCTTC.

In this sample, this clonotype turned up a few times. The chain carries TRBV12-3 or TRBV12-4 and TRBJ2-7, with D perhaps being TRBD1 or TRBD2 (6 bases each). The germline V and J ends were trimmed by 6 bases and 5 bases, with 23 bases remaining between them. The CDR3 has 16 amino acids. The CDR3 region is CASSILELGGHHEQYF. In DNA form, the CDR3 reads TGTGCCAGCAGCATTCTAGAGTTGGGGGGACACCACGAGCAGTACTTC.

V gene TRBV5-5 combines with J gene TRBJ1-2, with 10 bases matching TRBD1. J was trimmed by 0 bases and V by 4 bases; bases with no gene match: 6. Germline V gene lookup returns CDR1 SGHKS and CDR2 YYEKEE (reference sequence). The CDR3 is 16 residues long. CDR3 in DNA: TGTGCCAGCAGCCGTGAGGGACAGGGGACTAACTATGGCTACACCTTC. It codes for CASSREGQGTNYGYTF.

This chain links TRBV7-9 with TRBJ2-7, with a weak D call TRBD2 (6 bases). Deletions cut 10 bases from V and 0 bases from J, with 16 bases between. The CDR3 totals 14 residues. Germline CDR1 reads SEHNR; CDR2 reads FQNEAQ (reference sequence). The CDR3 region is CATSPGLTSYEQYF. The CDR3 bases are TGTGCCACCTCTCCCGGACTAACCTCCTACGAGCAGTACTTC. Together with reference TRBV7-9 and TRBJ2-7, the CDR3 gives the full variable domain: DTGVSQNPRHKITKRGQNVTFRCDPISEHNRLYWYRQTLGQGPEFLTYFQNEAQLEKSRLLSDRFSAERPKGSFSTLEIQRTEQGDSAMYLCATSPGLTSYEQYFGPGTRLTVT.

The chain uses TRBV29-1 and TRBJ2-7; a possible D gene is TRBD1 (5 bases). Germline V gene data show CDR1 as SQVTM and CDR2 as ANQGSEA. V was cut by 4 bases and J by 2 bases, with 9 bases left in between. The CDR3 runs 12 residues. CDR3 in DNA: TGCAGCGTTGCACAGGCAACCTACGAGCAGTACTTC. Translating it yields CSVAQATYEQYF.

This clonotype was seen only once. The V gene is TRBV6-1, the J gene TRBJ2-3; D is possibly TRBD1 or TRBD2 (6 bases each). V was cut by 7 bases and J by 1 base, with 15 bases left in between. The germline gives CDR1 MNHNS, CDR2 SASEGT. The CDR3 spans 15 residues. The CDR3 nucleotides read TGTGCCAGCACCTTTAGGGGGGACGGCACAGATACGCAGTATTTT. Amino acid sequence: CASTFRGDGTDTQYF.

The rearrangement links TRBV5-5 to TRBJ1-1; TRBD1 agrees at 9 bases. The V segment lost 4 bases and the J segment 4 bases; nucleotides outside the gene matches: 8. CDR1 is SGHKS, CDR2 YYEKEE, per germline (reference sequence). The CDR3 contains 15 residues. CDR3 residues: CASSAGQGLSTEAFF. The CDR3 DNA is TGTGCCAGCAGCGCTGGACAGGGGTTGAGCACTGAAGCTTTCTTT.